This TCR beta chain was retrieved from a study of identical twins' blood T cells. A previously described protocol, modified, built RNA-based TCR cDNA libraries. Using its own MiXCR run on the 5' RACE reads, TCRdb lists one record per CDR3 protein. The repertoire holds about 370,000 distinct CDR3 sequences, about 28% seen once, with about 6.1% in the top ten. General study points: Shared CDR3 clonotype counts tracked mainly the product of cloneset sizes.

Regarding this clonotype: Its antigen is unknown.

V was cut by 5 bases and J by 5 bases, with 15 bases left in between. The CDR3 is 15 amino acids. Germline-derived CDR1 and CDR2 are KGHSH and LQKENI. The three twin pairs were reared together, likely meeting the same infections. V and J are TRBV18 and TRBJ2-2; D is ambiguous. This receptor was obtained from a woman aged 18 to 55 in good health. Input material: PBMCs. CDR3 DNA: TGTGCCAGCTCAGAAGGTCAGGTCGGGACCGGGGAGCTGTTTTTT. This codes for CASSEGQVGTGELFF.